Below are 28 T cell receptor beta chains sequenced from a single sample in a study of T cells after yellow fever vaccination. Each CDR3 protein gets one entry after TCRdb re-called the 5' RACE reads with MiXCR. This sample has a few hundred thousand distinct CDR3 sequences; around 13% occur once, and the top ten carry around 3%. Sequencing was performed on CD4+ T cells sorted from PBMCs, taken 15 days after the yellow fever booster vaccination. The receptors were gathered from a man aged 18 to 30 who received the YFV17D yellow fever vaccine.

The genes are TRBV12-3 or TRBV12-4 and TRBJ1-1; D ambiguous. This CDR3 is built from 15 residues. Between the trimmed V and J ends, which lost 6 bases and 0 bases, there was a span of 14 bases. CDR3 in amino acids: CASSPLYGMNTEAFF. DNA of the CDR3: TGTGCCAGCAGCCCCCTGTACGGAATGAACACTGAAGCTTTCTTT.

The chain recombines TRBV5-1 with TRBJ2-2; 9 nucleotides align to TRBD1. CDR1 is SGHRS and CDR2 is YFSETQ in the germline V gene. After removal of 3 bases from V and 6 bases from J, the junction contained 12 bases not matched to a gene. The CDR3 sequence is 17 residues long. The CDR3 coding sequence is TGCGCCAGCAGCTCGAGGACGGGACAGGGATTTTCCGGGGAGCTGTTTTTT. This sequence encodes CASSSRTGQGFSGELFF.

V and J are TRBV15 and TRBJ1-5; D unresolved. The CDR3 is 15 amino acids. V lost 0 bases and J lost 2, with 8 bases in between. Germline V gene lookup returns CDR1 LNHNV and CDR2 YYDKDF (reference sequence). CDR3 amino acids: CATSRDVGGNQPQHF. The DNA for the CDR3 is TGTGCCACCAGCAGAGATGTAGGAGGCAATCAGCCCCAGCATTTT.

This clonotype was observed a few times. This sequence joins TRBV25-1 and TRBJ2-5; D gene uncertain. The CDR3 contains 10 residues. V lost 8 bases and J lost 13, with 14 bases in between. Germline CDR1 is MGHDK and CDR2 is SYGVNS. The CDR3 DNA is TGTGCCAGCGGTTTGGACGGGCGGTACTTC. Translation gives CASGLDGRYF.

Concerning this clonotype itself: A read error may be the cause here, since a much bigger clone is one base away. V gene TRBV7-9 combines with J gene TRBJ1-2; D uncertain. The CDR3 extends over 16 amino acids. Germline CDR1 SEHNR, CDR2 FQNEAQ (reference sequence). This chain's CDR3 is CASSKYPVQEGYCYTF. The CDR3 bases are TGTGCCAGCAGCAAATATCCCGTTCAGGAGGGCTATTGCTACACCTTC.

The chain carries TRBV14 and TRBJ2-7; the D gene is possibly TRBD2 (5 bases). Germline CDR1 and CDR2: SGHDN and FVKESK. The ends were cut back, 4 bases at V and 7 bases at J, with 14 bases in the middle. This CDR3 is built from 13 residues. CDR3 in DNA: TGTGCCAGCAGCCGCTCAAGGACGGGAGAGCAGTACGTC. Its protein product is CASSRSRTGEQYV.

This clonotype was observed a few times. V and J are TRBV10-2 and TRBJ1-2, with 9 bases that match TRBD1. The V and J ends lost 4 bases and 7 bases, in that order; junction bases with no gene match: 10. The CDR3 consists of 15 residues. CDR1 WSHSY and CDR2 SAAADI come from the germline V gene. CDR3 region: CASSGGTGRMVGYTF. CDR3 in DNA: TGCGCCAGCAGTGGCGGGACAGGGAGGATGGTTGGCTACACCTTC.

In this sample, this clonotype turned up many times. V usage is TRBV27 and J usage is TRBJ2-3; TRBD1 agrees at 8 bases. The CDR3 is 15 amino acids. V gave up 9 bases and J gave up 6 bases; unmatched junction bases: 14. The germline CDR1 and CDR2 sequences are MNHEY and SMNVEV (reference sequence). CDR3 region: CASQIRGRRGDTQYF. The CDR3 coding sequence is TGTGCCAGTCAAATCAGGGGGCGACGAGGGGATACGCAGTATTTT.

This clonotype was seen only a few times. V usage is TRBV7-2 and J usage is TRBJ1-6; D is unresolved. Germline V gene data show CDR1 as SGHTA and CDR2 as FQGNSA. V was cut by 3 bases and J by 10 bases, with 13 bases left in between. The CDR3 runs to 14 residues. CDR3 in DNA: TGTGCCAGCAGCTTTTTCGGCCCGGGATCACCCCTCCACTTT. This gives the protein CASSFFGPGSPLHF.

The V call is TRBV16, the J call TRBJ2-1; D might be TRBD1 (5 bases). The CDR3 has 12 amino acids. Germline loops: CDR1 KGHSY, CDR2 FQNENV. The ends were cut back, 0 bases at V and 13 bases at J, with 10 bases in the middle. The CDR3 loop is CASSQSQAGQFF. The CDR3 coding sequence is TGTGCCAGCAGCCAATCACAGGCAGGCCAGTTCTTC.

This clonotype has a handful of counts. The CDR3 sequence: CASSQEITGGAGSDTQYF. The CDR3 DNA follows: TGCGCCAGCAGCCAAGAAATAACAGGGGGCGCTGGTTCAGATACGCAGTATTTT. The J gene is TRBJ2-3, the V gene TRBV4-3; TRBD1 matches at 9 bases. The CDR3 length is 18 residues. CDR1 is LGHNA, CDR2 YSLEER, per germline. With V trimmed by 0 bases and J by 4 bases, 11 bases remained unmatched.

For the CDR3, the DNA is TGCGCCAGCAGCTTGGCTCCAAAATCCACAGATACGCAGTATTTT. Residues: CASSLAPKSTDTQYF. This rearrangement joins TRBV5-1 to TRBJ2-3; no clear D. Germline V gene data show CDR1 as SGHRS and CDR2 as YFSETQ. The V and J ends lost 0 bases and 2 bases respectively, with 10 bases between them. CDR3 length equals 15 residues.

This clonotype was recorded at least ten times. J is TRBJ2-7 and V is TRBV5-1; D may match TRBD1 or TRBD2 (5 bases each). V was trimmed by 2 bases and J by 2 bases, leaving 11 bases between them. Germline CDR1 is SGHRS and CDR2 is YFSETQ. There are 14 residues in the CDR3. The CDR3 DNA is TGCGCCAGCAGCTTCGCAGGGACGACCTACGAGCAGTACTTC. This gives the protein CASSFAGTTYEQYF.

This clonotype has only a few counts. The rearrangement links TRBV10-3 to TRBJ2-5, with 8 bases fitting TRBD2. This CDR3 spans 13 amino acids. With 11 bases clipped from V and 2 bases from J, the junction kept 7 bases outside the gene matches. CDR1 and CDR2 from the germline V gene are ENHRY and SYGVKD. CDR3 protein: CASQRGLQETQYF. The CDR3 DNA is TGTGCCTCACAGCGGGGGCTTCAAGAGACCCAGTACTTC.

The chain's CDR3 is CASRPWEGQGAHEQFF. CDR3 bases: TGTGCCAGCAGACCTTGGGAGGGACAGGGGGCCCATGAGCAGTTCTTC. J is TRBJ2-1 and V is TRBV12-3 or TRBV12-4, with TRBD1 matching 12 bases. The CDR3 sequence is 16 residues long. V lost 6 bases to trimming and J lost 8 bases; unmatched junction nucleotides: 11.

This chain connects TRBV7-6 to TRBJ2-3, with 8 bases identical to TRBD1. Germline CDR1 SGHVS, CDR2 FNYEAQ. J was trimmed by 5 bases and V by 4 bases; bases with no gene match: 11. The length of the CDR3 is 16 residues. The CDR3 region is CASSSADRAWLDTQYF. The CDR3 region has the DNA TGTGCCAGCAGCTCGGCGGACAGGGCCTGGCTAGATACGCAGTATTTT.

This clonotype was seen only a few times. J is TRBJ1-5 and V is TRBV6-6, with D possibly TRBD1 on 6 matching bases. Looked up from germline, CDR1 is MNHNY and CDR2 is SVGAGI (reference sequence). The CDR3 spans 11 residues. V was cut by 10 bases and J by 7 bases, with 11 bases left in between. The CDR3 region has the DNA TGTGCCATGGGGGCGGGACAGCCCCAGCATTTT. Amino acid sequence: CAMGAGQPQHF.

The chain carries TRBV7-9 and TRBJ1-3; weak D call: TRBD1 (5 bases). Trimming shortened V by 4 bases and J by 0 bases, and 13 bases separated the two germline ends. CDR3 length: 16 amino acids. Germline CDR1 is SEHNR and CDR2 is FQNEAQ (reference sequence). CDR3 sequence: CASSSRGISSGNTIYF. For the CDR3, the DNA is TGTGCCAGCAGCTCCCGGGGCATCAGCTCTGGAAACACCATATATTTT.

The chain carries TRBV6-5 and TRBJ2-3, with 7 positions matching TRBD1. CDR3 length: 13 residues. Germline CDR1 is MNHEY and CDR2 is SVGAGI. V lost 2 bases, J lost 6 bases, and 2 bases stayed unmatched. This chain's CDR3 is CASSYIRGDTQYF. CDR3 in DNA: TGTGCCAGCAGTTACATCAGGGGGGATACGCAGTATTTT.

The rearrangement links TRBV29-1 to TRBJ2-3, with D possibly being TRBD1 (5 bases). There are 15 residues in the CDR3. Germline values: CDR1 SQVTM, CDR2 ANQGSEA. Trimming left V 0 bases short and J 6 bases short, with 16 bases between. The CDR3 DNA sequence: TGCAGCGTTGAAGATTGGCAGGGCGTGAGGGATACGCAGTATTTT. Its protein is CSVEDWQGVRDTQYF.

This chain joins TRBV7-3 and TRBJ2-5; D might be TRBD1 (6 bases). CDR3 length equals 15 residues. CDR1 SGHTA and CDR2 FQGTGA come from the germline V gene. V lost 5 bases to trimming and J lost 2 bases, with 15 bases between them. CDR3 protein: CASSASGQLQETQYF. The CDR3, as DNA: TGTGCCAGCAGCGCCTCTGGACAGTTACAAGAGACCCAGTACTTC.

This clonotype was counted ten times or more. V usage is TRBV12-3 or TRBV12-4 and J usage is TRBJ1-1; 7 bases are a match to TRBD1. Trimming cost V 3 bases and J 6 bases; bases outside gene matches: 4. The CDR3 runs to 13 residues. CDR3 bases: TGTGCCAGCAGTTTTCTAGGGACAGCTGAAGCTTTCTTT. Amino acids: CASSFLGTAEAFF.

The V gene is TRBV5-4, the J gene TRBJ1-5; 7 nucleotides line up with TRBD1. CDR1 is SGHNT, CDR2 YYREEE, per germline (reference sequence). The CDR3 is 14 residues long. J was trimmed by 1 base and V by 4 bases; bases with no gene match: 2. The CDR3 is CASSGTESNQPQHF. CDR3 nucleotides: TGTGCCAGCAGCGGGACAGAGAGCAATCAGCCCCAGCATTTT.

The sample holds many counts of this clonotype. J is TRBJ2-4 and V is TRBV20-1, with a weak D call TRBD1 (6 bases). There are 15 residues in the CDR3. V was pared by 2 bases and J by 8 bases, with 19 bases between. Germline assignment: CDR1 DFQATT and CDR2 SNEGSKA (reference sequence). This CDR3 is CSARSDTGFSDIQYF. CDR3 bases: TGCAGTGCTAGATCCGATACAGGGTTCAGTGACATTCAGTACTTC.

The sample holds a few counts of this clonotype. The rearrangement links TRBV20-1 to TRBJ2-3; D perhaps matches TRBD1 (6 bases). The CDR3 contains 14 residues. Per germline, CDR1 DFQATT and CDR2 SNEGSKA (reference sequence). V lost 2 bases to trimming and J lost 5 bases, with 14 bases between them. The CDR3 reads CSARNPGDIDTQYF. The DNA for the CDR3 is TGCAGTGCTAGAAACCCAGGGGATATAGATACGCAGTATTTT.

This clonotype was seen a few times. As DNA, the CDR3 is TGTGCCAGCAGCTCCTCGAGCGGGGGTCGGACCCAGTACTTC. Its translation: CASSSSSGGRTQYF. V is TRBV7-2 and J is TRBJ2-5; 8 nucleotides agree with TRBD2. The CDR3 contains 14 residues. CDR1 is SGHTA and CDR2 is FQGNSA in the germline V gene. V was pared by 4 bases and J by 7 bases, with 8 bases of the junction left unmatched.

At least ten counts were recorded for this clonotype. V gene TRBV3-1 combines with J gene TRBJ1-6; D possibly corresponds to TRBD1 (6 bases). CDR1 LGHDT and CDR2 YNNKEL come from the germline V gene (reference sequence). V dropped 4 bases and J dropped 13 bases, with 14 bases sitting between them. The CDR3 extends over 13 amino acids. CDR3 sequence: CASSPGQGTPLHF. For the CDR3, the DNA is TGTGCCAGCAGCCCGGGACAAGGAACGCCCCTCCACTTT.

This clonotype was detected ten times or more. This chain joins TRBV24-1 and TRBJ2-1, with 9 bases aligning to TRBD1. The CDR3 has 18 amino acids. Germline loops: CDR1 KGHDR, CDR2 SFDVKD. The J segment lost 6 bases and the V segment lost 7 bases, leaving 18 bases of the junction unmatched. CDR3 region: CATSYSLGLGQGSNEQFF. CDR3 coding DNA: TGTGCCACCAGCTACTCCCTGGGTCTGGGACAGGGATCCAATGAGCAGTTCTTC.